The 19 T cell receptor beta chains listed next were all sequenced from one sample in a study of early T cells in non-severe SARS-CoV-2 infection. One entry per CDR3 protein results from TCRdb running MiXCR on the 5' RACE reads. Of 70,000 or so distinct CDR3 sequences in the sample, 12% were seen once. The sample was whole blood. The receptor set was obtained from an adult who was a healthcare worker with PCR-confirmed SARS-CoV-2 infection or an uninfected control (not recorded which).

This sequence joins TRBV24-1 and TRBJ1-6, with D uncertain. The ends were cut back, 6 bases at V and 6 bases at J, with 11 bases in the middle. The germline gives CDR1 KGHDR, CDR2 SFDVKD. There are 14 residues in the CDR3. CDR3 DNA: TGTGCCACCAGTACTGATCAAAGTAATTCACCCCTCCACTTT. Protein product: CATSTDQSNSPLHF.

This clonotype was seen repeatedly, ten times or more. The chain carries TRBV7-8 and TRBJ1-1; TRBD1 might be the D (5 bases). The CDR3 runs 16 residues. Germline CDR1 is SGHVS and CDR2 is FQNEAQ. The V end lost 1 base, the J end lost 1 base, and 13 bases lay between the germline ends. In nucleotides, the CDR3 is TGTGCCAGCAGCTTAGACCAAGTCAGGGCGAACACTGAAGCTTTCTTT. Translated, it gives CASSLDQVRANTEAFF. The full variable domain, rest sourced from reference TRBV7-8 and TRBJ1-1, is GAGVSQSPRYKVAKRGQDVALRCDPISGHVSLFWYQQALGQGPEFLTYFQNEAQLDKSGLPSDRFFAERPEGSVSTLKIQRTQQEDSAVYLCASSLDQVRANTEAFFGQGTRLTVV.

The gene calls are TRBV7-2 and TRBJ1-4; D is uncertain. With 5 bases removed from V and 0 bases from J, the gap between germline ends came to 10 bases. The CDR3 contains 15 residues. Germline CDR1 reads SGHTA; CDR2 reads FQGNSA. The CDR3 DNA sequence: TGTGCCAGCAGCCTCTACACAGCAACTAATGAAAAACTGTTTTTT. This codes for CASSLYTATNEKLFF.

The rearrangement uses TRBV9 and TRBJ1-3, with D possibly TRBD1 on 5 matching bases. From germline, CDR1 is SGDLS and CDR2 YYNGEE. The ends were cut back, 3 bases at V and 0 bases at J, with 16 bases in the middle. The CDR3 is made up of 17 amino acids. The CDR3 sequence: CASSALMGGSSGNTIYF. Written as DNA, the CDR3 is TGTGCCAGCAGCGCCTTAATGGGGGGGAGCTCTGGAAACACCATATATTTT.

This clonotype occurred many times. In DNA, the CDR3 is TGTGCCAGCAGCTTAGGTATCTCTAGCACTGAAGCTTTCTTT. Translating gives CASSLGISSTEAFF. The rearrangement joins TRBV5-4 to TRBJ1-1; no definite D call. Per germline, CDR1 SGHNT and CDR2 YYREEE (reference sequence). This CDR3 has 14 amino acids. Trimming stripped 2 bases from V and 4 bases from J, with 12 bases between.

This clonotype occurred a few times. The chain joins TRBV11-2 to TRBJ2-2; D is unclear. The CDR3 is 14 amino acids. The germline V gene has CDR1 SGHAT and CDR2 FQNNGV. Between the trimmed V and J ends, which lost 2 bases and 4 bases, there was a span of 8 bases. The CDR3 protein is CASSLMRSTGELFF. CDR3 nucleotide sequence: TGTGCCAGCAGCTTAATGCGGTCCACCGGGGAGCTGTTTTTT.

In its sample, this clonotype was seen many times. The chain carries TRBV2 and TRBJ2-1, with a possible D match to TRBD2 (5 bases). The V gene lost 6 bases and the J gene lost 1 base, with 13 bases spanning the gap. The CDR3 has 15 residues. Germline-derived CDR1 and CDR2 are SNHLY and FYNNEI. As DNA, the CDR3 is TGTGCCAGCAGAGTCACTAGTGGGTCCTACAATGAGCAGTTCTTC. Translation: CASRVTSGSYNEQFF. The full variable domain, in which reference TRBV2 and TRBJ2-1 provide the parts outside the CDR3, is EPEVTQTPSHQVTQMGQEVILRCVPISNHLYFYWYRQILGQKVEFLVSFYNNEISEKSEIFDDQFSVERPDGSNFTLKIRSTKLEDSAMYFCASRVTSGSYNEQFFGPGTRLTVL.

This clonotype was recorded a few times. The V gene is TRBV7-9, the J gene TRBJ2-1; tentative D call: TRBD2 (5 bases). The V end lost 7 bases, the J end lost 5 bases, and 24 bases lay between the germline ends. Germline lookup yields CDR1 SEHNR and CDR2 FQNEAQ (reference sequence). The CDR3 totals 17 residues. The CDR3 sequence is CASNPSGIQTRNNEQFF. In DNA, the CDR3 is TGTGCCAGCAACCCCTCCGGGATACAAACGAGGAACAATGAGCAGTTCTTC. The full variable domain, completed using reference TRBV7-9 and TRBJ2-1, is DTGVSQNPRHKITKRGQNVTFRCDPISEHNRLYWYRQTLGQGPEFLTYFQNEAQLEKSRLLSDRFSAERPKGSFSTLEIQRTEQGDSAMYLCASNPSGIQTRNNEQFFGPGTRLTVL.

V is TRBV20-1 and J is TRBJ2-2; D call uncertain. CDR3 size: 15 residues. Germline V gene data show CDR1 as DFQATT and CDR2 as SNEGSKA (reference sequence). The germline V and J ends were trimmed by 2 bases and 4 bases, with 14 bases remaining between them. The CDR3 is CSARPSGLVTGELFF. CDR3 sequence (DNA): TGCAGTGCTAGACCCTCGGGTCTAGTCACCGGGGAGCTGTTTTTT.

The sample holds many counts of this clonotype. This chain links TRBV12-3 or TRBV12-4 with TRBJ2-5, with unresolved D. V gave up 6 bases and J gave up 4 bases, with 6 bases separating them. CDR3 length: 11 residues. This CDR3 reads CASSFGETQYF. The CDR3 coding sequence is TGTGCCAGCAGCTTCGGAGAGACCCAGTACTTC.

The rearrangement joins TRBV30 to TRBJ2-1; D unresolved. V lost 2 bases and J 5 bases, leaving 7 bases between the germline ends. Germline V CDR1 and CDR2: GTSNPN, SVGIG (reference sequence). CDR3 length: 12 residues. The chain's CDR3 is CAWSLGHNEQFF. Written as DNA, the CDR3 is TGTGCCTGGAGTCTGGGCCACAATGAGCAGTTCTTC.

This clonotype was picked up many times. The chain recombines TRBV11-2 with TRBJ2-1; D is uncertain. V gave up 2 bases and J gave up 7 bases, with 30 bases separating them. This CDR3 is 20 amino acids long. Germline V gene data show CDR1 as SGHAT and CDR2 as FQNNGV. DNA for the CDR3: TGTGCCAGCAGCTTAACGACCCCTCAGCCGACACCGAGACGAGTAAATGAGCAGTTCTTC. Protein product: CASSLTTPQPTPRRVNEQFF.

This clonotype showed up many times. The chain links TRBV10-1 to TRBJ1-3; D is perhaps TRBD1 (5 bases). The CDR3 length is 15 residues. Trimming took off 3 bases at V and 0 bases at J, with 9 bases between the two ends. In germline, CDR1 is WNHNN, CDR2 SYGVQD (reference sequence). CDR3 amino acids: CASSDRDFSGNTIYF. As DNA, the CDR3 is TGCGCCAGCAGTGATAGGGACTTCTCTGGAAACACCATATATTTT.

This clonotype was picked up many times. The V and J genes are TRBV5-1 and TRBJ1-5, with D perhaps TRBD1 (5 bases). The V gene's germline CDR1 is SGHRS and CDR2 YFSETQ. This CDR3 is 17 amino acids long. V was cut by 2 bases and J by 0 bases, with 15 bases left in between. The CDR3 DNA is TGCGCCAGCAGCTTATTCCTACCAGGGAGTAGCAATCAGCCCCAGCATTTT. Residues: CASSLFLPGSSNQPQHF.

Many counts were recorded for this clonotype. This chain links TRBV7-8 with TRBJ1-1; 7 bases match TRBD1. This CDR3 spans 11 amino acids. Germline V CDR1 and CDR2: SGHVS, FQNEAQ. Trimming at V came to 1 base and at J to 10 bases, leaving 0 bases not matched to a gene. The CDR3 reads CASSLGQGAFF. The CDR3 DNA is TGTGCCAGCAGCTTAGGACAGGGAGCTTTCTTT.

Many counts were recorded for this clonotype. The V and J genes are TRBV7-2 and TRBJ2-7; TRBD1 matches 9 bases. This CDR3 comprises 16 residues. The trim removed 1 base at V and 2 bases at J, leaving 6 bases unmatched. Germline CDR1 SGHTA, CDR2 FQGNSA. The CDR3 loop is CASSLGGQGWPYEQYF. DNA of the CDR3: TGTGCCAGCAGCTTAGGAGGACAGGGGTGGCCCTACGAGCAGTACTTC.

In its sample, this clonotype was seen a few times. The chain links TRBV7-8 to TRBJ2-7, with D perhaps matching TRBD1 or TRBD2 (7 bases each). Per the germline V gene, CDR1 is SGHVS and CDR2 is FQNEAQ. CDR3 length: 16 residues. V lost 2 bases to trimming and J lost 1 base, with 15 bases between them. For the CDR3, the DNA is TGTGCCAGCAGCTTATATGGAGCGGGACAGTCCTACGAGCAGTACTTC. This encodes CASSLYGAGQSYEQYF. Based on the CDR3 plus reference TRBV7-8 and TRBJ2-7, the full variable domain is GAGVSQSPRYKVAKRGQDVALRCDPISGHVSLFWYQQALGQGPEFLTYFQNEAQLDKSGLPSDRFFAERPEGSVSTLKIQRTQQEDSAVYLCASSLYGAGQSYEQYFGPGTRLTVT.

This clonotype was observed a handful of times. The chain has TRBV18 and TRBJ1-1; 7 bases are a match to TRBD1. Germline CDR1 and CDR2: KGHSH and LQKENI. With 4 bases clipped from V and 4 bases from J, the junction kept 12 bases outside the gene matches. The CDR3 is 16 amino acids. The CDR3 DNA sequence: TGTGCCAGCTCACTACGGGACAGCGGTGTTGGCACTGAAGCTTTCTTT. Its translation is CASSLRDSGVGTEAFF.

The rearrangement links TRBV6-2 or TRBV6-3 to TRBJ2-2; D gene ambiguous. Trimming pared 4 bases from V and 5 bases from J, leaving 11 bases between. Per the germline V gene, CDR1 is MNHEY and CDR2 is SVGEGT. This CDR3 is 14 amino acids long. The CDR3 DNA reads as TGTGCCAGCAGTTCCGATCTAGGGACCGGGGAGCTGTTTTTT. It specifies CASSSDLGTGELFF.